A selection of T cell receptor beta chains follows, all from one sample in a study of cytomegalovirus exposure and HLA in healthy donors. Here immunoSEQ multiplex PCR was the method, and the copy in TCRdb shows in-frame clones only, minus some. The repertoire consists of approximately 110,000 clones, with around two thirds occurring once and the leading ten covering roughly 2.6%. The sequencing input was PBMCs. These TCRs come from a man aged 45-65 years in good health and CMV-seropositive. Both conserved end residues are part of each CDR3. The D gene is left open where the match is weak. Not every row has a clone size; where given, it reads once, few, many or a size class.

V	D	size	J	CDR3
TRBV5-1	.	once	TRBJ2-2	CASRFSFTGELFF
TRBV27	.	few	TRBJ2-7	CASRSGGSSYEQYF
TRBV5-1	.	.	.	CASSRDARGEQYF
TRBV5-6	.	.	TRBJ2-7	CASSPSSGYEQYF
TRBV5-1	TRBD1	.	TRBJ2-7	CASSVPGTGTYEQYF
TRBV10-1	.	once	TRBJ1-1	CASSESGANTEAFF
TRBV5-1	.	.	TRBJ1-2	CASSPDSPNYGYTF
TRBV15	.	once	TRBJ2-5	CATSTRSRDETQYF
TRBV6-6	TRBD1	.	TRBJ2-2	CASSRGTGGLGGELFF
TRBV9	TRBD1	.	TRBJ2-2	CASSNTGGADTGELFF
TRBV20-1	.	many	TRBJ1-1	CSARENAEAFF
TRBV11-2	.	.	TRBJ2-3	CASSLLGQNTDTQYF
TRBV4-1	.	.	TRBJ1-2	CASSQVGGRVDGYTF
TRBV5-1	TRBD1	.	TRBJ1-1	CASRPQGLSNTEAFF
TRBV10-1	TRBD1	.	TRBJ2-7	CASSEGRGYEQYF
TRBV5-1	TRBD1	.	TRBJ1-2	CASSLETGDGYTF
TRBV19	.	.	TRBJ1-2	CASSRERGNYGYTF
TRBV20-1	.	.	TRBJ2-7	CSAGAHEQYF
TRBV5-1	.	.	TRBJ2-5	CASSSQGRGETQYF
TRBV7-2	.	.	TRBJ2-5	CASSLSAETQYF
TRBV5-1	TRBD1	.	TRBJ1-4	CASSSGTGEEKLFF
TRBV27	TRBD1	.	TRBJ2-3	CASSLTGTGGTDTQYF
TRBV2	.	once	TRBJ1-4	CASSEEPRVELFF
TRBV7-3	.	.	TRBJ2-3	CASSLGVQGTQYF
TRBV4-2	TRBD2	.	TRBJ2-7	CASSQDSGPTYEQYF
TRBV10-3	.	.	TRBJ1-4	CAISEYGGSGDEKLFF
TRBV10-2	TRBD2	.	TRBJ2-5	CASSESLLAGALGTQYF